This passage covers 13 T cell receptor beta chains from one sample sequenced in a study of blood T cell repertoires in COVID-19. Data came from immunoSEQ multiplex PCR; TCRdb stores just in-frame clones and leaves some out. The sample has fewer than 250,000 clones, around nine tenths seen once. Sequences were obtained from peripheral blood. Receptors originate from a man in his fifties or sixties with acute or convalescent COVID-19.

The genes are TRBV10-2 and TRBJ2-7; the match to TRBD1 covers 8 bases. Germline CDR1 WSHSY, CDR2 SAAADI. CDR3 length: 15 residues. V gave up 0 bases and J gave up 4 bases; unmatched junction bases: 5. The CDR3 DNA reads as TGCGCCAGCAGTGAGTCGAACAGGGGGGTATACGAGCAGTACTTC. Amino acids: CASSESNRGVYEQYF.

This rearrangement joins TRBV30 to TRBJ2-5, with 11 bases lining up with TRBD2. Germline V gene data show CDR1 as GTSNPN and CDR2 as SVGIG (reference sequence). Trimming took 3 bases from V and 5 from J; bases not matched to a gene: 5. This CDR3 contains 14 residues. CDR3 residues: CAWSPGTSGETQYF. For the CDR3, the DNA is TGTGCCTGGAGCCCGGGGACTAGCGGTGAGACCCAGTACTTC.

This clone was observed a single time. This chain uses TRBV7-2 with TRBJ1-6, with D possibly being TRBD1 (6 bases). The V gene's germline CDR1 is SGHTA and CDR2 FQGNSA. The CDR3 has 14 amino acids. Trimming left V 6 bases short and J 4 bases short, with 10 bases between. The CDR3 DNA follows: TGTGCCAGCAGTATGGACAGTTATAATTCACCCCTCCACTTT. It encodes CASSMDSYNSPLHF.

This chain connects TRBV7-9 to TRBJ2-5; D unresolved. This CDR3 is built from 16 residues. V gave up 5 bases and J gave up 3 bases, with 19 bases separating them. Germline loops: CDR1 SEHNR, CDR2 FQNEAQ (reference sequence). The CDR3 here is CASSVRSAVTKETQYF. The CDR3 nucleotides read TGTGCCAGCAGCGTGCGGTCAGCAGTCACAAAAGAGACCCAGTACTTC.

The rearrangement uses TRBV28 and TRBJ1-5, with TRBD1 identical over 9 bases. CDR1 MDHEN and CDR2 SYDVKM come from the germline V gene. The CDR3 contains 14 residues. The trim removed 8 bases at V and 7 bases at J, leaving 9 bases unmatched. CDR3 sequence: CASLGGQGGQPQHF. The CDR3 nucleotides are TGTGCCAGCCTAGGGGGACAGGGAGGGCAGCCCCAGCATTTT.

This sequence joins TRBV13 and TRBJ2-6; perhaps TRBD2 as D (5 bases). In germline, CDR1 is PRHDT, CDR2 FYEKMQ (reference sequence). Trimming took off 0 bases at V and 8 bases at J, with 8 bases between the two ends. The CDR3 is 14 residues long. The CDR3 DNA is TGTGCCAGCAGCTTAGGGTCCGGGACCAACGTCCTGACTTTC. Protein: CASSLGSGTNVLTF.

The chain uses TRBV5-1 and TRBJ2-7, with 7 bases identical to TRBD1. The CDR3 totals 14 residues. The ends lost 3 bases at V and 2 bases at J; junction bases unmatched: 5. The germline gives CDR1 SGHRS, CDR2 YFSETQ. The DNA of the CDR3 is TGCGCCAGCAGCTCCCGGACAGGTGCCTACGAGCAGTACTTC. Protein: CASSSRTGAYEQYF.

This clone was recorded a few times. The V and J genes are TRBV13 and TRBJ1-3; TRBD1 matches 8 bases. V lost 1 base to trimming and J lost 0 bases; unmatched junction nucleotides: 8. There are 18 residues in the CDR3. Germline CDR1 PRHDT, CDR2 FYEKMQ (reference sequence). CDR3 amino acids: CASSLEGQGSTSGNTIYF. In DNA form, the CDR3 reads TGTGCCAGCAGCTTAGAAGGACAGGGTTCAACCTCTGGAAACACCATATATTTT. Combining the CDR3 with reference TRBV13 and TRBJ1-3 gives the whole variable domain AAGVIQSPRHLIKEKRETATLKCYPIPRHDTVYWYQQGPGQDPQFLISFYEKMQSDKGSIPDRFSAQQFSDYHSELNMSSLELGDSALYFCASSLEGQGSTSGNTIYFGEGSWLTVV.

J is TRBJ1-3 and V is TRBV5-1; 7 bases align to TRBD1. CDR1 SGHRS and CDR2 YFSETQ come from the germline V gene. The CDR3 length is 15 residues. J was trimmed by 3 bases and V by 4 bases; bases with no gene match: 7. CDR3 sequence: CASSPISGGGNTIYF. CDR3 in DNA: TGCGCCAGCAGCCCGATCTCAGGGGGTGGAAACACCATATATTTT.

This rearrangement joins TRBV25-1 to TRBJ2-5; the match to TRBD2 covers 13 bases. The length of the CDR3 is 17 residues. Germline assignment: CDR1 MGHDK and CDR2 SYGVNS. The J segment lost 7 bases and the V segment lost 7 bases, leaving 15 bases of the junction unmatched. The DNA of the CDR3 is TGTGCCAGCACCCCATGGGGGACTAGCGGGGCTCTGGCGACCCAGTACTTC. Its protein is CASTPWGTSGALATQYF.

This chain's CDR3 is CASSQELGRVTYNEQFF. The DNA of the CDR3 is TGTGCCAGCAGCCAAGAATTGGGCAGGGTGACCTACAATGAGCAGTTCTTC. The V and J genes are TRBV4-2 and TRBJ2-1, with a tentative D call TRBD1 (5 bases). The CDR3 totals 17 residues. CDR1 is LGHNA, CDR2 YNFKEQ, per germline. Trimming left V 0 bases short and J 2 bases short, with 14 bases between.

The chain combines TRBV9 with TRBJ1-2; 9 bases are shared with TRBD1. The CDR3 spans 15 residues. Germline trimming cut 4 bases from V and 2 bases from J; bases unmatched to any gene: 6. Germline CDR1 SGDLS, CDR2 YYNGEE. CDR3 loop: CASSPRGTGNYGYTF. The CDR3 DNA is TGTGCCAGCAGCCCCAGGGGGACAGGGAACTATGGCTACACCTTC.

J is TRBJ1-2 and V is TRBV4-2; tentatively, D is TRBD1 (6 bases). With 0 bases removed from V and 2 bases from J, the gap between germline ends came to 10 bases. This CDR3 has 15 residues. Per the germline V gene, CDR1 is LGHNA and CDR2 is YNFKEQ. In nucleotides, the CDR3 is TGTGCCAGCAGCCAAGATAGGACAGCGAACTATGGCTACACCTTC. Its translation is CASSQDRTANYGYTF.